Following are 10 T cell receptor beta chains from one sample sequenced in a study of chemoradiotherapy in HPV16-positive cancers. Sequencing used immunoSEQ multiplex PCR; TCRdb keeps in-frame clones, though not all of them. The table lists about 20,000 clones, roughly nine tenths of them singletons. The specimen comprised blood, sampled from a patient who underwent chemoradiotherapy. The receptors derive from a human donor with HPV-associated anogenital cancer.

V usage is TRBV7-9 and J usage is TRBJ1-4; the D gene is possibly TRBD1 (6 bases). The CDR3 is 15 residues long. The V end was cut by 4 bases, the J end by 12 bases, with 21 bases between. CDR1 and CDR2 from the germline V gene are SEHNR and FQNEAQ (reference sequence). Written as DNA, the CDR3 is TGTGCCAGCAGCTCGGCTGGGGGGCGCAACAAAGAACTGTTTTTT. Translation: CASSSAGGRNKELFF.

This sequence joins TRBV7-9 and TRBJ2-3, with TRBD2 identical over 13 bases. J lost 2 bases, V lost 6 bases, and 5 bases had no gene match. The V gene's germline CDR1 is SEHNR and CDR2 FQNEAQ (reference sequence). This CDR3 contains 16 residues. This chain's CDR3 is CASSSGTSGVTDTQYF. CDR3 in DNA: TGTGCCAGCAGTAGCGGGACTAGCGGGGTCACAGATACGCAGTATTTT.

The chain combines TRBV28 with TRBJ1-4; 7 bases align to TRBD1. CDR1 and CDR2 (germline): MDHEN, SYDVKM. The V gene end was trimmed by 2 bases and the J gene end by 8 bases; junction bases not matched to a gene: 11. CDR3 length equals 16 residues. The CDR3 nucleotides read TGTGCCAGCAGTTTAATCTCAGGGGGAGGCCAGGAAAAACTGTTTTTT. Protein sequence: CASSLISGGGQEKLFF.

The chain employs TRBV5-1 and TRBJ2-7, with 9 bases fitting TRBD1. CDR1 and CDR2 from the germline V gene are SGHRS and YFSETQ. The CDR3 is 15 residues long. V dropped 4 bases and J dropped 6; count of bases not matched to a gene: 11. CDR3 residues: CASSASGTGSAEQYF. As DNA, the CDR3 is TGCGCCAGCAGCGCAAGTGGGACAGGGTCAGCCGAGCAGTACTTC. Filled out from reference TRBV5-1 and TRBJ2-7, the complete variable domain reads KAGVTQTPRYLIKTRGQQVTLSCSPISGHRSVSWYQQTPGQGLQFLFEYFSETQRNKGNFPGRFSGRQFSNSRSEMNVSTLELGDSALYLCASSASGTGSAEQYFGPGTRLTVT.

The chain has TRBV7-2 and TRBJ2-5; 8 bases line up with TRBD1. The V gene end was trimmed by 4 bases and the J gene end by 3 bases; junction bases not matched to a gene: 7. The CDR3 contains 15 residues. Germline loops: CDR1 SGHTA, CDR2 FQGNSA. The CDR3 DNA sequence: TGTGCCAGCAGCTCCCTCGGGACAGGAGAAGAGACCCAGTACTTC. This gives the protein CASSSLGTGEETQYF.

This sequence joins TRBV19 and TRBJ2-1; D is undetermined. CDR1 is LNHDA, CDR2 SQIVND, per germline (reference sequence). CDR3 length: 13 residues. The V and J ends lost 3 bases and 5 bases respectively, with 8 bases between them. The CDR3 sequence: CASSIGLHNEQFF. Here the CDR3 DNA reads TGTGCCAGTAGTATTGGCCTCCACAATGAGCAGTTCTTC.

The rearrangement links TRBV15 to TRBJ1-6; 8 bases align to TRBD1. This CDR3 spans 19 amino acids. J was trimmed by 6 bases and V by 0 bases; bases with no gene match: 13. Germline V lookup: CDR1 LNHNV, CDR2 YYDKDF (reference sequence). The CDR3 bases are TGTGCCACCAGCAGAGACCGCCTTTCCCTCGACAGGGGTAATTCACCCCTCCACTTT. Its protein is CATSRDRLSLDRGNSPLHF.

This chain connects TRBV7-9 to TRBJ1-6, with D unresolved. The germline V and J ends were trimmed by 5 bases and 5 bases, with 13 bases remaining between them. Per germline, CDR1 SEHNR and CDR2 FQNEAQ (reference sequence). This CDR3 is built from 15 residues. CDR3 residues: CASSPSSQNNSPLHF. Written as DNA, the CDR3 is TGTGCCAGCAGCCCGAGCAGTCAAAATAATTCACCCCTCCACTTT. The whole variable domain, filled in from reference TRBV7-9 and TRBJ1-6, reads DTGVSQNPRHKITKRGQNVTFRCDPISEHNRLYWYRQTLGQGPEFLTYFQNEAQLEKSRLLSDRFSAERPKGSFSTLEIQRTEQGDSAMYLCASSPSSQNNSPLHFGNGTRLTVT.

The CDR3 region has the DNA TGTGCCAGCAGCCAAGATATAACGGTTTATGGCTACACCTTC. Amino acids: CASSQDITVYGYTF. The rearrangement joins TRBV4-2 to TRBJ1-2; no firm D call. The CDR3 spans 14 residues. Germline CDR1 is LGHNA and CDR2 is YNFKEQ. The V and J ends lost 0 bases and 5 bases respectively, with 10 bases between them.

This chain uses TRBV6-1 with TRBJ2-7; D is perhaps TRBD1 (6 bases). CDR3 length: 13 residues. The germline CDR1 and CDR2 sequences are MNHNS and SASEGT. Trimming cost V 8 bases and J 5 bases, with 16 bases left between them. This chain's CDR3 is CASEIQGLNEQYF. The CDR3 region has the DNA TGTGCCAGCGAGATTCAGGGGTTGAACGAGCAGTACTTC.